The 31 T cell receptor beta chains given below trace back to one sample, sequenced in a study of memory CD4+ T cells and cytomegalovirus serostatus. Some clones are missing from TCRdb's copy, which holds only in-frame ones; the method was immunoSEQ multiplex PCR. The sample has more than 50,000 clones, around 80% seen once. The sort gate was single viable CD3+CD4+CD8-CD45RO+ cells for memory CD4+ T cells. Sequenced material: memory CD4+ T cells from blood. These receptors were obtained from an adult in good health and CMV-seronegative.

The chain uses TRBV5-1 and TRBJ1-6; possible D gene TRBD1, 6 bases. With 4 bases removed from V and 14 bases from J, the gap between germline ends came to 22 bases. Germline-derived CDR1 and CDR2 are SGHRS and YFSETQ. The CDR3 consists of 15 residues. CDR3 DNA sequence: TGCGCCAGCAGCCAAGAGGGACAAGGCCTAAGGGCCCTCCACTTT. Translated: CASSQEGQGLRALHF.

V is TRBV6-1 and J is TRBJ2-1; D call uncertain. V lost 1 base, J lost 3 bases, and 13 bases lay in between. Germline CDR1 is MNHNS and CDR2 is SASEGT. The CDR3 runs to 16 residues. CDR3 in amino acids: CASSEEGSSLYNEQFF. CDR3 nucleotides: TGTGCCAGCAGTGAAGAGGGCAGCTCCCTCTACAATGAGCAGTTCTTC.

The chain is built from TRBV28 and TRBJ2-7; possible D gene TRBD1, 5 bases. The CDR3 length is 14 residues. Trimming took 7 bases from V and 4 from J, leaving 17 bases between them. Germline lookup yields CDR1 MDHEN and CDR2 SYDVKM. The CDR3 sequence: CASTPSGPLYEQYF. The CDR3 nucleotides read TGTGCCAGCACCCCTTCAGGGCCTCTATACGAGCAGTACTTC.

This clone qualifies as medium-sized. V usage is TRBV5-7 and J usage is TRBJ1-4; D unclear. TRBV5-7 has ORF status, its function being uncertain. Trimming shortened V by 2 bases and J by 3 bases, and 14 bases separated the two germline ends. This CDR3 is 16 amino acids long. The CDR3 DNA follows: TGTGCCAGCAGCTTCATGCGGGCTTGCGCTAATGAAAAACTGTTTTTT. Amino acid sequence: CASSFMRACANEKLFF.

This chain joins TRBV4-1 and TRBJ2-1; unclear D gene. Trimming pared 1 base from V and 3 bases from J, leaving 13 bases between. Germline CDR1 reads MGHRA; CDR2 reads YSYEKL. CDR3 length: 16 amino acids. CDR3 sequence (DNA): TGCGCCAGCAGCCAAGGACAAACGGAGTACTACAATGAGCAGTTCTTC. It specifies CASSQGQTEYYNEQFF.

The V gene is TRBV9, the J gene TRBJ1-1; D is uncertain. The V gene lost 4 bases and the J gene lost 9 bases, with 13 bases spanning the gap. From germline, CDR1 is SGDLS and CDR2 YYNGEE. This CDR3 spans 12 amino acids. The DNA of the CDR3 is TGTGCCAGCAGCCCACGCACTGAGAAAGCTTTCTTT. Protein: CASSPRTEKAFF.

There are a few counts of this clone. The chain's CDR3 is CSVGGATNEKLFF. The CDR3 DNA reads as TGCAGCGTTGGCGGGGCAACTAATGAAAAACTGTTTTTT. The rearrangement uses TRBV29-1 and TRBJ1-4; D remains ambiguous. The CDR3 loop spans 13 amino acids. V dropped 4 bases and J dropped 0 bases, with 6 bases sitting between them. Germline CDR1 is SQVTM and CDR2 is ANQGSEA.

This rearrangement joins TRBV20-1 to TRBJ1-2; tentatively, D is TRBD1 (6 bases). Between the trimmed V and J ends, which lost 3 bases and 5 bases, there was a span of 7 bases. CDR1 and CDR2 from the germline V gene are DFQATT and SNEGSKA (reference sequence). This CDR3 comprises 11 residues. As DNA, the CDR3 is TGCAGTGCTAGCAGGGGTTATGGCTACACCTTC. Translated, it gives CSASRGYGYTF.

The gene calls are TRBV5-6 and TRBJ2-5; 13 positions agree with TRBD2. CDR3 length: 17 residues. Germline V gene data show CDR1 as SGHDT and CDR2 as YYEEEE. The junction had 7 bases not matched to a gene; V was cut back by 0 bases and J by 5 bases. The CDR3 here is CASSLGLAGGRGETQYF. The CDR3 DNA sequence: TGTGCCAGCAGCTTGGGACTAGCGGGGGGACGTGGGGAGACCCAGTACTTC.

The chain uses TRBV10-3 and TRBJ2-5; 10 bases match TRBD2. This CDR3 comprises 15 residues. Losses at the gene ends were 2 bases for V and 7 bases for J; bases not matched to a gene: 7. Germline V gives CDR1 ENHRY, CDR2 SYGVKD. In nucleotides, the CDR3 is TGTGCCATCAGTGAGACTAGCGGGACCTCTTCGACCCAGTACTTC. Amino acid sequence: CAISETSGTSSTQYF.

The chain links TRBV6-6 to TRBJ1-2; no firm D call. This CDR3 contains 11 residues. The V gene's germline CDR1 is MNHNY and CDR2 SVGAGI (reference sequence). Trimming pared 6 bases from V and 2 bases from J, leaving 4 bases between. This CDR3 is CASRGNYGYTF. The CDR3 coding sequence is TGTGCCAGCAGGGGCAACTATGGCTACACCTTC.

V and J are TRBV5-1 and TRBJ1-6; 9 bases fit TRBD1. The germline V gene encodes CDR1 SGHRS and CDR2 YFSETQ. With 4 bases clipped from V and 8 bases from J, the junction kept 7 bases outside the gene matches. The CDR3 length is 15 residues. The chain's CDR3 is CASSPRTGEDSPLHF. Here the CDR3 DNA reads TGCGCCAGCAGCCCCCGGACAGGGGAAGATTCACCCCTCCACTTT.

The chain carries TRBV28 and TRBJ1-2; D gene ambiguous. Germline assignment: CDR1 MDHEN and CDR2 SYDVKM. The V and J ends lost 1 base and 3 bases respectively, with 9 bases between them. The length of the CDR3 is 14 residues. The CDR3 protein is CASSLLGFHYGYTF. The CDR3 DNA reads as TGTGCCAGCAGTTTATTAGGTTTTCACTATGGCTACACCTTC.

The rearrangement links TRBV6-5 to TRBJ1-2; D is undetermined. V dropped 0 bases and J dropped 5 bases, with 10 bases sitting between them. CDR3 length: 14 residues. The germline V gene encodes CDR1 MNHEY and CDR2 SVGAGI. The CDR3 spells CASSYSSASYGYTF. CDR3 coding DNA: TGTGCCAGCAGTTACTCGTCAGCCAGTTATGGCTACACCTTC.

The V call is TRBV7-8, the J call TRBJ2-2; 8 nucleotides match TRBD2. The CDR3 runs 17 residues. Per germline, CDR1 SGHVS and CDR2 FQNEAQ. V was clipped by 7 bases and J by 1 base; unmatched bases: 11. CDR3: CASTPGGRGGNTGELFF. CDR3 DNA sequence: TGTGCCAGCACCCCGGGGGGGCGGGGCGGGAACACCGGGGAGCTGTTTTTT.

The chain is built from TRBV6-1 and TRBJ1-4; tentatively, D is TRBD1 (5 bases). Trimming pared 8 bases from V and 0 bases from J, leaving 13 bases between. This CDR3 spans 15 amino acids. Germline CDR1 and CDR2: MNHNS and SASEGT. The CDR3 is CASGGGDSTNEKLFF. The DNA of the CDR3 is TGTGCCAGCGGTGGTGGGGACTCAACTAATGAAAAACTGTTTTTT.

The V gene is TRBV6-5, the J gene TRBJ1-5, with D unclear. The germline V and J ends were trimmed by 6 bases and 6 bases, with 9 bases remaining between them. Germline V gene lookup returns CDR1 MNHEY and CDR2 SVGAGI. The CDR3 spans 12 residues. The CDR3 bases are TGTGCCAGCAGGGTCTTCGGTCAGCCCCAGCATTTT. It specifies CASRVFGQPQHF.

The genes are TRBV19 and TRBJ2-2; weak D call: TRBD1 (6 bases). The CDR3 length is 15 residues. The germline gives CDR1 LNHDA, CDR2 SQIVND (reference sequence). V was cut by 7 bases and J by 3 bases, with 15 bases left in between. The CDR3 protein is CASKILNRDTGELFF. Here the CDR3 DNA reads TGTGCCAGTAAAATCCTCAACAGGGACACCGGGGAGCTGTTTTTT.

The J gene is TRBJ2-2, the V gene TRBV6-1; tentative D call: TRBD2 (5 bases). V lost 9 bases, J lost 5 bases, and 19 bases lay in between. The V gene's germline CDR1 is MNHNS and CDR2 SASEGT. The CDR3 extends over 15 amino acids. CDR3 amino acids: CASLPGMRKTGELFF. CDR3 DNA: TGTGCCAGTCTGCCCGGGATGAGGAAGACCGGGGAGCTGTTTTTT.

This rearrangement joins TRBV5-8 to TRBJ2-1; D uncertain. CDR1 and CDR2 (germline): SGHTS, YDEGEE. Trimming took off 0 bases at V and 15 bases at J, with 10 bases between the two ends. The CDR3 extends over 11 amino acids. CDR3 sequence: CASSLASGAFF. Written as DNA, the CDR3 is TGTGCCAGCAGCTTGGCGTCAGGAGCGTTCTTC.

V usage is TRBV7-8 and J usage is TRBJ2-7; 7 nucleotides line up with TRBD2. J was trimmed by 5 bases and V by 1 base; bases with no gene match: 8. Per germline, CDR1 SGHVS and CDR2 FQNEAQ. The CDR3 length is 15 residues. In DNA, the CDR3 is TGTGCCAGCAGCTTAGGGCGGGGGTTCTGGGACGAGCAGTACTTC. Its protein product is CASSLGRGFWDEQYF.

The J gene is TRBJ2-1, the V gene TRBV6-5; D is unclear. The CDR3 totals 11 residues. CDR1 and CDR2 from the germline V gene are MNHEY and SVGAGI. Trimming pared 3 bases from V and 8 bases from J, leaving 5 bases between. DNA of the CDR3: TGTGCCAGCAGTTATATGGATGAGCAGTTCTTC. It codes for CASSYMDEQFF.

This chain connects TRBV19 to TRBJ2-5; 13 nucleotides agree with TRBD2. The CDR3 loop spans 17 amino acids. CDR1 is LNHDA and CDR2 is SQIVND in the germline V gene (reference sequence). V shed 5 bases and J 1 base; nucleotides not matched to a gene: 7. The CDR3 DNA reads as TGTGCCAGTAGTCCACGACTAGCGGGGGGCATCCAAGAGACCCAGTACTTC. This codes for CASSPRLAGGIQETQYF.

This chain links TRBV19 with TRBJ1-6; 10 nucleotides line up with TRBD1. The V gene's germline CDR1 is LNHDA and CDR2 SQIVND (reference sequence). Trimming took 3 bases from V and 1 from J; bases not matched to a gene: 6. CDR3 size: 18 residues. The CDR3 here is CASSIRQGASSYNSPLHF. In nucleotides, the CDR3 is TGTGCCAGTAGTATTCGACAGGGGGCGAGTTCCTATAATTCACCCCTCCACTTT.

The rearrangement joins TRBV5-1 to TRBJ2-3; the D gene could be TRBD1 or TRBD2 (5 bases each). The CDR3 has 15 residues. Trimming cost V 6 bases and J 2 bases, with 16 bases left between them. The germline CDR1 and CDR2 sequences are SGHRS and YFSETQ. CDR3 amino acids: CASNQRWGPTDTQYF. CDR3 coding DNA: TGCGCCAGCAACCAGCGGTGGGGACCCACAGATACGCAGTATTTT.

The J gene is TRBJ2-7, the V gene TRBV5-6, with 9 positions matching TRBD1. This CDR3 has 13 amino acids. The germline CDR1 and CDR2 sequences are SGHDT and YYEEEE. V shed 3 bases, J shed 7 bases, and the junction held 5 bases outside the gene matches. CDR3 amino acids: CASSSRDRGEQYF. Written as DNA, the CDR3 is TGTGCCAGCAGCTCTAGAGACAGGGGGGAGCAGTACTTC.

The chain couples TRBV14 to TRBJ2-7, with D possibly matching TRBD2 (7 bases). Germline CDR1 and CDR2: SGHDN and FVKESK. The CDR3 runs to 12 residues. V lost 1 base and J 12 bases, leaving 13 bases between the germline ends. The CDR3 nucleotides are TGTGCCAGCAGCCAAGCTCTCGGGGGGCTGTACTTC. Protein sequence: CASSQALGGLYF.

The rearrangement links TRBV7-9 to TRBJ2-6; D remains unclear. The length of the CDR3 is 16 residues. Germline CDR1 reads SEHNR; CDR2 reads FQNEAQ (reference sequence). V lost 2 bases to trimming and J lost 1 base, with 9 bases between them. Here the CDR3 DNA reads TGTGCCAGCAGCTTAATAACGGGTTCTGGGGCCAACGTCCTGACTTTC. This encodes CASSLITGSGANVLTF.

Of note for this clone: This CDR3 is also generated by other DNA sequences in the sample. This chain connects TRBV5-1 to TRBJ1-5, with a weak D call TRBD1 (6 bases). Germline V gives CDR1 SGHRS, CDR2 YFSETQ. Trimming left V 2 bases short and J 0 bases short, with 9 bases between. The length of the CDR3 is 15 residues. The CDR3 sequence: CASSLQGGSNQPQHF. The CDR3 nucleotides are TGCGCCAGCAGCTTACAGGGCGGTAGCAATCAGCCCCAGCATTTT.

J is TRBJ2-3 and V is TRBV5-5; unclear D gene. V was shortened by 2 bases and J by 0 bases, with 10 bases between the two germline ends. The CDR3 is made up of 15 amino acids. The germline gives CDR1 SGHKS, CDR2 YYEKEE (reference sequence). CDR3 amino acids: CASSFPGPSTDTQYF. The CDR3 nucleotides are TGTGCCAGCAGCTTTCCGGGCCCCAGCACAGATACGCAGTATTTT. Drawing the rest from reference TRBV5-5 and TRBJ2-3, the complete variable domain is DAGVTQSPTHLIKTRGQQVTLRCSPISGHKSVSWYQQVLGQGPQFIFQYYEKEERGRGNFPDRFSARQFPNYSSELNVNALLLGDSALYLCASSFPGPSTDTQYFGPGTRLTVL.

The V and J genes are TRBV6-1 and TRBJ1-1; D is unclear. CDR3 size: 13 residues. Germline loops: CDR1 MNHNS, CDR2 SASEGT. V was clipped by 5 bases and J by 3 bases, with 10 bases between them. CDR3 sequence: CASSKARDTEAFF. CDR3 nucleotide sequence: TGTGCCAGCAGTAAGGCGCGGGACACTGAAGCTTTCTTT.